Listed below are T cell receptor beta chains from one sample, sequenced in a study of blood T cell repertoires in COVID-19. Sequenced by immunoSEQ multiplex PCR; TCRdb stores in-frame clones only, minus some. The sample shows tens of thousands of clones, 80% of them seen only once. Sequenced: peripheral blood. These receptors were obtained from a man between 70 and 80 years old who had recovered from COVID-19. The CDR3 runs from the conserved cysteine through the conserved F or W. D genes are given only for firm matches.

>14|TRBV5-1|.|TRBJ1-1
CASSSTGLNTEAFF
>15|TRBV6-6|TRBD1|TRBJ2-7
CASSPRTGVTYEQYF
>13|TRBV19|.|TRBJ1-4
CASSIGNREKLFF
>14|TRBV3-1/TRBV3-2|.|TRBJ2-2
CASSPQGNTGELFF
>16|TRBV11-2|TRBD1|TRBJ1-5
CASSLGQGSNNQPQHF
>13|TRBV20-1|.|TRBJ2-3
CSASRLAVGAQYF
>14|TRBV5-1|.|TRBJ2-2
CASSVAGNTGELFF
>15|TRBV5-4|TRBD2|TRBJ2-7
CASSLDASGSYEQYF
>12|TRBV19|.|TRBJ1-1
CASSASIGEAFF
>16|TRBV5-4|TRBD1|TRBJ2-3
CASSLGQGPSTDTQYF
>16|TRBV7-2|TRBD1|TRBJ1-2
CASSLSRDSDFFGYTF
>15|TRBV11-3|.|TRBJ2-5
CASSLVPGFQETQYF
>15|TRBV20-1|TRBD1|TRBJ1-1
CSASFGTGGSTEAFF
>18|TRBV15|TRBD2|TRBJ2-5
CATSTPPGGNRFSETQYF
>17|TRBV5-1|TRBD2|TRBJ2-1
CASSLGVSGRFTNEQFF
>13|TRBV12-3/TRBV12-4|.|TRBJ1-2
CASSGDTRYGYTF
>13|TRBV7-8|TRBD1|TRBJ2-1
CASRDRGFNEQFF
>14|TRBV7-6|TRBD2|TRBJ2-2
CASRRAGTTGELFF
>17|TRBV6-6|.|TRBJ2-7
CASSPEGGTGSFYEQYF
>20|TRBV4-2|.|TRBJ1-6
CASSQEPSGQALTYNSPLHF
>15|TRBV27|TRBD2|TRBJ2-7
CASSLNLAGANEQYF
>17|TRBV19|TRBD2|TRBJ2-1
CASSIDYSGRGYNEQFF
>12|TRBV3-1/TRBV3-2|.|TRBJ2-7
CASSEGPYEQYF
>14|TRBV6-5|TRBD1|TRBJ1-5
CASSQGQGGQPQHF
>12|TRBV3-1/TRBV3-2|.|TRBJ1-5
CASSSQGEPQHF
>15|TRBV19|TRBD1|TRBJ1-2
CASSKGSRGDYGYTF
>14|TRBV28|TRBD1|TRBJ2-7
CASSLRTGSYEQYF
>16|TRBV7-6|.|TRBJ2-3
CASSRTDKASTDTQYF
>14|TRBV18|TRBD2|TRBJ2-7
CASSPSGGNYEQYF
>17|TRBV27|TRBD2|TRBJ2-3
CASSLLPRGGVTDTQYF
>13|TRBV28|.|TRBJ2-3
CASSLPDRRQQYF
>15|TRBV12-5|TRBD2|TRBJ2-5
CASGLGLAGQETQYF
>14|TRBV7-2|TRBD1|TRBJ2-2
CASSFNRGTGELFF
>14|TRBV11-2|.|TRBJ1-6
CASSLAVGNSPLHF
>11|TRBV30|.|TRBJ1-2
CAWRQGYGYTF
>14|TRBV30|TRBD2|TRBJ2-7
CAWSKTHGGVEQYF
>13|TRBV7-9|.|TRBJ1-2
CASQGRVGYGYTF
>16|TRBV2|.|TRBJ1-5
CASEGQPPRGNQPQHF
>15|TRBV5-1|TRBD1|TRBJ1-1
CASSSSGTEHTEAFF
>16|TRBV5-4|TRBD2|TRBJ2-5
CASSFWASGGQETQYF
>13|TRBV19|.|TRBJ1-1
CASGSTGDTEAFF
>13|TRBV28|.|TRBJ1-4
CASSFGLDEKLFF
>15|TRBV5-4|.|TRBJ1-6
CASSLGRGRNSPLHF
>15|TRBV6-2/TRBV6-3|TRBD1|TRBJ1-1
CASSHPGQGRTEAFF
>14|TRBV2|.|TRBJ1-5
CASSDQEGPHAQHF
>14|TRBV7-3|TRBD2|TRBJ2-7
CASSRSGGYSEQYF
>17|TRBV5-5|TRBD1|TRBJ1-6
CASSLLRQGRNNSPLHF
>15|TRBV5-5|.|TRBJ1-2
CASSFMTGSNYGYTF
>17|TRBV9|TRBD2|TRBJ2-2
CASSPRSGGSNTGELFF
>16|TRBV5-1|TRBD2|TRBJ2-1
CASSLAGTSGANEQFF
>19|TRBV21-1|.|TRBJ2-6
CASSKIGRGDRSGANVLTF
>13|TRBV27|.|TRBJ2-7
CASSGGNSYEQYF
>16|TRBV7-9|TRBD2|TRBJ2-2
CASSIRAGGPTGELFF
>13|TRBV7-9|.|TRBJ1-1
CASTQQGDTEAFF
>14|TRBV6-2/TRBV6-3|TRBD1|TRBJ2-7
CASSPPTGSYEQYF
>15|TRBV7-2|.|TRBJ2-3
CASSLAGPGSDTQYF
>16|TRBV27|.|TRBJ1-6
CASIWQGSSYNSPLHF
>11|TRBV2|.|TRBJ2-5
CASRGGETQYF
>16|TRBV9|TRBD2|TRBJ2-3
CASTLGLAGRTDTQYF